What follows are 24 T cell receptor beta chains derived from one specimen sequenced in a study of blood T cell repertoires in COVID-19. Produced via immunoSEQ multiplex PCR; TCRdb's table is partial and in-frame only. The table shows around 250,000 clones, with 85% to 90% occurring only once. Specimen: peripheral blood. The receptor source for this set is a young man with active or convalescent COVID-19.

The V and J genes are TRBV7-9 and TRBJ2-3; 7 nucleotides agree with TRBD1. The CDR3 spans 17 residues. V shed 4 bases and J 0 bases; nucleotides not matched to a gene: 10. CDR1 SEHNR and CDR2 FQNEAQ come from the germline V gene (reference sequence). Here the CDR3 reads CASSSTKRQGSTDTQYF. DNA for the CDR3: TGTGCCAGCAGCTCCACCAAACGACAGGGCAGCACAGATACGCAGTATTTT.

The V and J genes are TRBV5-4 and TRBJ2-3, with 7 nucleotides matching TRBD2. This CDR3 is 16 amino acids long. J was trimmed by 2 bases and V by 1 base; bases with no gene match: 7. Germline-derived CDR1 and CDR2 are SGHNT and YYREEE (reference sequence). The CDR3 DNA sequence: TGTGCCAGCAGCTTGCGGCTAGCGGAGTACACAGATACGCAGTATTTT. Its translation is CASSLRLAEYTDTQYF. The variable domain in full, with the rest retrieved from reference TRBV5-4 and TRBJ2-3, is ETGVTQSPTHLIKTRGQQVTLRCSSQSGHNTVSWYQQALGQGPQFIFQYYREEENGRGNFPPRFSGLQFPNYSSELNVNALELDDSALYLCASSLRLAEYTDTQYFGPGTRLTVL.

This clone was seen more than once but under ten times. This CDR3 reads CASSTSDPRSQPQHF. The CDR3 DNA is TGCGCCAGCAGCACCAGCGACCCGAGGAGTCAGCCCCAGCATTTT. This rearrangement joins TRBV5-1 to TRBJ1-5; D uncertain. The CDR3 is made up of 15 amino acids. Germline values: CDR1 SGHRS, CDR2 YFSETQ. Deletions cut 4 bases from V and 6 bases from J, with 17 bases between.

This chain connects TRBV2 to TRBJ1-1; 8 bases agree with TRBD1. The CDR3 runs to 15 residues. Germline-derived CDR1 and CDR2 are SNHLY and FYNNEI. V lost 7 bases to trimming and J lost 2 bases; unmatched junction nucleotides: 9. In DNA form, the CDR3 reads TGTGCCAGCAAAGGAGGCCAGGGGGCAAACACTGAAGCTTTCTTT. Amino acids: CASKGGQGANTEAFF.

The V gene is TRBV4-2, the J gene TRBJ2-3; 9 bases line up with TRBD2. The germline V gene has CDR1 LGHNA and CDR2 YNFKEQ. V trimming: 0 bases; J trimming: 0 bases; junction bases outside the gene matches: 4. The CDR3 length is 17 residues. This chain's CDR3 is CASSQEVLAGSTDTQYF. DNA of the CDR3: TGTGCCAGCAGCCAAGAGGTGCTAGCGGGAAGCACAGATACGCAGTATTTT.

A single count supports this clone. The V call is TRBV9, the J call TRBJ1-5, with D uncertain. Germline V lookup: CDR1 SGDLS, CDR2 YYNGEE. Between the trimmed V and J ends, which lost 0 bases and 6 bases, there was a span of 4 bases. The CDR3 contains 12 residues. The DNA of the CDR3 is TGTGCCAGCAGCGTAGGCGGTCAGCCCCAGCATTTT. Protein product: CASSVGGQPQHF.

The chain couples TRBV9 to TRBJ2-3; D perhaps matches TRBD2 (6 bases). V was pared by 1 base and J by 3 bases, with 15 bases between. CDR3 length equals 16 residues. CDR1 is SGDLS, CDR2 YYNGEE, per germline. The CDR3 reads CASSVPRQSGTDTQYF. The CDR3 DNA sequence: TGTGCCAGCAGCGTACCGAGGCAAAGCGGGACAGATACGCAGTATTTT.

The chain is built from TRBV12-3 or TRBV12-4 and TRBJ1-2, with 8 bases fitting TRBD1. The length of the CDR3 is 13 residues. With 4 bases clipped from V and 6 bases from J, the junction kept 4 bases outside the gene matches. CDR3 region: CASSYTGGNGYTF. The CDR3 DNA is TGTGCCAGCAGTTACACAGGGGGTAATGGCTACACCTTC.

The rearrangement joins TRBV4-1 to TRBJ2-7; a possible D gene is TRBD2 (7 bases). With 2 bases removed from V and 5 bases from J, the gap between germline ends came to 19 bases. Germline CDR1 and CDR2: MGHRA and YSYEKL. The CDR3 spans 16 residues. CDR3 bases: TGCGCCAGCAGCCAACGACCCCGGGGGAGGGGGGACGAGCAGTACTTC. It codes for CASSQRPRGRGDEQYF.

This chain uses TRBV9 with TRBJ1-6, with D possibly matching TRBD1 (5 bases). CDR3 size: 15 residues. Germline CDR1 is SGDLS and CDR2 is YYNGEE. Trimming pared 0 bases from V and 8 bases from J, leaving 12 bases between. CDR3 DNA sequence: TGTGCCAGCAGCGTAGATTCAGGGATAGATTCACCCCTCCACTTT. Amino acid sequence: CASSVDSGIDSPLHF.

The chain is built from TRBV6-6 and TRBJ1-5; tentative D call: TRBD1 (5 bases). Trimming removed 5 bases at V and 11 bases at J, with 13 bases between. Germline V gene data show CDR1 as MNHNY and CDR2 as SVGAGI (reference sequence). This CDR3 is built from 12 residues. The CDR3 here is CASSSSGGAQHF. The CDR3 DNA is TGTGCCAGCAGTAGTTCGGGGGGGGCCCAGCATTTT.

The chain is built from TRBV2 and TRBJ2-2, with 11 bases aligning to TRBD2. The length of the CDR3 is 15 residues. Germline loops: CDR1 SNHLY, CDR2 FYNNEI. Trimming at V came to 6 bases and at J to 4 bases, leaving 4 bases not matched to a gene. CDR3 bases: TGTGCCAGCAGAAATAGCGGGAGGGCCACCGGGGAGCTGTTTTTT. This translates into CASRNSGRATGELFF.

This chain joins TRBV29-1 and TRBJ2-4; D perhaps matches TRBD1 (5 bases). The germline V gene has CDR1 SQVTM and CDR2 ANQGSEA. V was clipped by 5 bases and J by 9 bases, with 11 bases between them. The CDR3 contains 11 residues. For the CDR3, the DNA is TGCAGCGTTTTAGGGGCTGGCATTCAGTACTTC. This codes for CSVLGAGIQYF. The full variable domain, in which reference TRBV29-1 and TRBJ2-4 provide the parts outside the CDR3, is SAVISQKPSRDICQRGTSLTIQCQVDSQVTMMFWYRQQPGQSLTLIATANQGSEATYESGFVIDKFPISRPNLTFSTLTVSNMSPEDSSIYLCSVLGAGIQYFGAGTRLSVL.

This clone was detected once. The V gene is TRBV7-9, the J gene TRBJ2-2, with TRBD1 as a possible D gene (6 bases). This CDR3 spans 14 amino acids. Trimming took off 8 bases at V and 4 bases at J, with 14 bases between the two ends. Germline CDR1 is SEHNR and CDR2 is FQNEAQ (reference sequence). In nucleotides, the CDR3 is TGTGCCAGCGGCCCACAGGGTAGCACCGGGGAGCTGTTTTTT. It is translated as CASGPQGSTGELFF.

The genes are TRBV7-9 and TRBJ2-2, with a possible D match to TRBD2 (5 bases). The CDR3 is 16 residues long. Per germline, CDR1 SEHNR and CDR2 FQNEAQ (reference sequence). V was cut by 3 bases and J by 7 bases, with 18 bases left in between. In nucleotides, the CDR3 is TGTGCCAGCAGCTTGGTTACGGTCGGGATCAGCGGGGAGCTGTTTTTT. It yields the protein CASSLVTVGISGELFF.

The rearrangement uses TRBV6-2 or TRBV6-3 and TRBJ2-7; TRBD1 aligns across 7 bases. The germline CDR1 and CDR2 sequences are MNHEY and SVGEGT. J lost 3 bases, V lost 2 bases, and 4 bases had no gene match. The CDR3 covers 14 residues. DNA of the CDR3: TGTGCCAGCAGTTACCTGACAGGGAACTACGAGCAGTACTTC. This sequence encodes CASSYLTGNYEQYF.

V and J are TRBV15 and TRBJ2-1; D not certain. Germline V gene lookup returns CDR1 LNHNV and CDR2 YYDKDF (reference sequence). The CDR3 runs 17 residues. V lost 2 bases to trimming and J lost 0 bases, with 14 bases between them. The CDR3 spells CATSRRNRLSSYNEQFF. CDR3 coding DNA: TGTGCCACCAGCAGAAGGAATAGACTGAGCTCCTACAATGAGCAGTTCTTC.

The J gene is TRBJ2-7, the V gene TRBV28; D is possibly TRBD1 (6 bases). Between the trimmed V and J ends, which lost 5 bases and 7 bases, there was a span of 12 bases. CDR1 and CDR2 from the germline V gene are MDHEN and SYDVKM. There are 12 residues in the CDR3. The CDR3 is CASSNREREQYF. In DNA form, the CDR3 reads TGTGCCAGCAGTAACAGGGAACGAGAGCAGTACTTC.

The genes are TRBV21-1 and TRBJ2-3; the table's D call of TRBD2 was not tested on the DNA. TRBV21-1 is a listed pseudogene. The CDR3 is 17 residues long. The CDR3 DNA follows: TGTGCCAGCAGCAAAACCCCAGCGGGAGGAATAACAGATACGCAGTATTTT. Residues: CASSKTPAGGITDTQYF.

V and J are TRBV11-2 and TRBJ2-7, with D possibly being TRBD2 (6 bases). CDR1 SGHAT and CDR2 FQNNGV come from the germline V gene. The CDR3 loop spans 13 amino acids. V shed 5 bases and J shed 5 bases, with 13 bases lying between them. CDR3 DNA sequence: TGTGCCAGCAGCCAGACTAGTACCCACGAGCAGTACTTC. Its protein is CASSQTSTHEQYF.

The chain is built from TRBV18 and TRBJ1-1; D remains ambiguous. The V end lost 0 bases, the J end lost 0 bases, and 8 bases lay between the germline ends. This CDR3 is built from 15 residues. Germline CDR1 KGHSH, CDR2 LQKENI. Written as DNA, the CDR3 is TGTGCCAGCTCACCACCGGGCTTCATGAACACTGAAGCTTTCTTT. It yields the protein CASSPPGFMNTEAFF.

The chain couples TRBV19 to TRBJ1-5; D is uncertain. Germline assignment: CDR1 LNHDA and CDR2 SQIVND (reference sequence). This CDR3 has 15 residues. The V end lost 7 bases, the J end lost 0 bases, and 13 bases lay between the germline ends. The CDR3 reads CASTFGRPSNQPQHF. CDR3 bases: TGTGCCAGTACCTTTGGGCGCCCTAGCAATCAGCCCCAGCATTTT.

This chain links TRBV6-5 with TRBJ2-1; maybe TRBD2 (6 bases). This CDR3 has 15 amino acids. Germline-derived CDR1 and CDR2 are MNHEY and SVGAGI. With 4 bases removed from V and 4 bases from J, the gap between germline ends came to 14 bases. The CDR3 bases are TGTGCCAGCAGTTTTGGGACTTTAGTGTACAATGAGCAGTTCTTC. This gives the protein CASSFGTLVYNEQFF.

The CDR3 reads CASSQLSWTGAYGYTF. Written as DNA, the CDR3 is TGCGCCAGCAGCCAATTATCTTGGACAGGGGCGTATGGCTACACCTTC. The chain couples TRBV4-3 to TRBJ1-2, with 9 bases aligning to TRBD1. Per the germline V gene, CDR1 is LGHNA and CDR2 is YSLEER. The CDR3 sequence is 16 residues long. V shed 2 bases and J 5 bases; nucleotides not matched to a gene: 9.